The rows below give T cell receptor beta chains drawn from one sample of a study of T cells after yellow fever vaccination. TCRdb reprocessed the 5' RACE reads via MiXCR and lists one record per CDR3 protein. The table lists 250,000 to 400,000 distinct CDR3 sequences, over 4% of them singletons. Material: PBMCs, obtained 5 days after the yellow fever booster vaccination. Source of these receptors: a man younger than 30 who received the YFV17D yellow fever vaccine. The CDR3 runs from the conserved cysteine through the conserved F or W. Each record gives: CDR3 protein, CDR3 DNA, V gene, CDR3 length, clone size, D gene, J gene. A D gene is named only where the DNA matches it firmly. The size field is filled for only some rows; it gives once, few, many or a size class.

CDR3aa: CSARDRFGGNSPLHF
CDR3nt: TGCAGTGCTAGAGATCGATTCGGGGGGAATTCACCCCTCCACTTT
v_gene: TRBV20-1
len: 15
abundance: -
d_gene: -
j_gene: TRBJ1-6

CDR3aa: CASRLGQSREKLFF
CDR3nt: TGTGCCAGCAGGCTCGGACAGTCAAGGGAAAAACTGTTTTTT
v_gene: TRBV6-2/TRBV6-3
len: 14
abundance: -
d_gene: -
j_gene: TRBJ1-4

CDR3aa: CASSLYPQGGASSYNEQFF
CDR3nt: TGTGCCAGCAGCTTATACCCCCAAGGCGGGGCAAGCTCCTACAATGAGCAGTTCTTC
v_gene: TRBV11-2
len: 19
abundance: -
d_gene: -
j_gene: TRBJ2-1

CDR3aa: CASSQSRTGVNEQFF
CDR3nt: TGTGCCAGCAGTCAGAGTAGGACAGGGGTAAATGAGCAGTTCTTC
v_gene: TRBV6-5
len: 15
abundance: few
d_gene: TRBD1
j_gene: TRBJ2-1

CDR3aa: CASSPHRETQYF
CDR3nt: TGTGCCAGCAGCCCCCACCGAGAGACCCAGTACTTC
v_gene: TRBV7-9
len: 12
abundance: -
d_gene: -
j_gene: TRBJ2-5

CDR3aa: CASSPLVWGGNEQFF
CDR3nt: TGTGCCAGCAGCCCCTTAGTGTGGGGAGGCAATGAGCAGTTCTTC
v_gene: TRBV7-9
len: 15
abundance: -
d_gene: -
j_gene: TRBJ2-1

CDR3aa: CASSLSQFRETQYF
CDR3nt: TGTGCCAGCAGTTTATCACAGTTTAGGGAGACCCAGTACTTC
v_gene: TRBV12-3/TRBV12-4
len: 14
abundance: few
d_gene: -
j_gene: TRBJ2-5

CDR3aa: CSAGQGFLDYGYTF
CDR3nt: TGCAGTGCAGGACAGGGCTTTCTGGACTATGGCTACACCTTC
v_gene: TRBV20-1
len: 14
abundance: -
d_gene: TRBD1
j_gene: TRBJ1-2

CDR3aa: CASSLAGENEQYF
CDR3nt: TGTGCCAGCAGCCTGGCAGGGGAGAACGAGCAGTACTTC
v_gene: TRBV12-3/TRBV12-4
len: 13
abundance: many
d_gene: -
j_gene: TRBJ2-7

CDR3aa: CASHSSGNTIYF
CDR3nt: TGTGCCAGTCACAGCTCTGGAAACACCATATATTTT
v_gene: TRBV6-5
len: 12
abundance: many
d_gene: -
j_gene: TRBJ1-3

CDR3aa: CSASGGRGGPRGETQYF
CDR3nt: TGCAGTGCTAGCGGCGGCAGGGGTGGACCCAGGGGAGAGACCCAGTACTTC
v_gene: TRBV20-1
len: 17
abundance: -
d_gene: -
j_gene: TRBJ2-5

CDR3aa: CASSAINYGYTF
CDR3nt: TGTGCCAGCAGTGCCATTAACTATGGCTACACCTTC
v_gene: TRBV2
len: 12
abundance: -
d_gene: -
j_gene: TRBJ1-2

CDR3aa: CASSPRGFSYNEQFF
CDR3nt: TGTGCCAGCAGCCCCCGGGGCTTCTCCTACAATGAGCAGTTCTTC
v_gene: TRBV7-2
len: 15
abundance: -
d_gene: -
j_gene: TRBJ2-1

CDR3aa: CASSQEGSFGNQPQHF
CDR3nt: TGCGCCAGCAGCCAAGAGGGGTCTTTCGGCAATCAGCCCCAGCATTTT
v_gene: TRBV4-1
len: 16
abundance: -
d_gene: -
j_gene: TRBJ1-5

CDR3aa: CASSRNGAGGAFF
CDR3nt: TGTGCCAGCAGCAGAAACGGGGCGGGGGGAGCTTTCTTT
v_gene: TRBV7-9
len: 13
abundance: -
d_gene: -
j_gene: TRBJ1-1

CDR3aa: CASSPNIYEQFF
CDR3nt: TGCGCCAGCAGCCCAAACATTTATGAGCAGTTCTTC
v_gene: TRBV5-1
len: 12
abundance: -
d_gene: -
j_gene: TRBJ2-1

CDR3aa: CASSLDTGNTEAFF
CDR3nt: TGCGCCAGCAGCTTGGACACGGGGAACACTGAAGCTTTCTTT
v_gene: TRBV5-1
len: 14
abundance: many
d_gene: -
j_gene: TRBJ1-1

CDR3aa: CASSSYTPNQETQYF
CDR3nt: TGCGCCAGCAGCTCTTACACACCGAACCAAGAGACCCAGTACTTC
v_gene: TRBV5-1
len: 15
abundance: -
d_gene: -
j_gene: TRBJ2-5

CDR3aa: CATSVENQPQHF
CDR3nt: TGTGCCACCTCAGTGGAGAATCAGCCCCAGCATTTT
v_gene: TRBV7-9
len: 12
abundance: few
d_gene: -
j_gene: TRBJ1-5

CDR3aa: CASRQDREDTEAFF
CDR3nt: TGTGCCAGTAGGCAAGACAGGGAGGACACTGAAGCTTTCTTT
v_gene: TRBV19
len: 14
abundance: -
d_gene: TRBD1
j_gene: TRBJ1-1

CDR3aa: CASSLAGRAYSGANVLTF
CDR3nt: TGTGCCAGCAGCTTAGCGGGCAGGGCCTACTCTGGGGCCAACGTCCTGACTTTC
v_gene: TRBV7-9
len: 18
abundance: -
d_gene: -
j_gene: TRBJ2-6

CDR3aa: CASSLAGQGTEAFF
CDR3nt: TGTGCCAGCAGCTTGGCGGGACAGGGCACTGAAGCTTTCTTT
v_gene: TRBV11-1
len: 14
abundance: few
d_gene: TRBD1
j_gene: TRBJ1-1

CDR3aa: CASSPREGQETQYF
CDR3nt: TGTGCCAGCAGCCCTCGGGAGGGCCAAGAGACCCAGTACTTC
v_gene: TRBV7-3
len: 14
abundance: many
d_gene: TRBD2
j_gene: TRBJ2-5

CDR3aa: CASRWGQGAVGYTF
CDR3nt: TGTGCCAGCCGTTGGGGACAGGGGGCTGTTGGCTACACCTTC
v_gene: TRBV6-5
len: 14
abundance: few
d_gene: TRBD1
j_gene: TRBJ1-2

CDR3aa: CASSLTSGGAYEQYF
CDR3nt: TGCGCCAGCAGCCTGACTAGCGGGGGGGCTTACGAGCAGTACTTC
v_gene: TRBV5-1
len: 15
abundance: many
d_gene: TRBD2
j_gene: TRBJ2-7

CDR3aa: CASRDSLNTEAFF
CDR3nt: TGCGCCAGCAGGGACAGCCTGAACACTGAAGCTTTCTTT
v_gene: TRBV5-1
len: 13
abundance: many
d_gene: -
j_gene: TRBJ1-1

CDR3aa: CASSSLAGGSTGELFF
CDR3nt: TGCGCCAGCAGCTCCCTAGCGGGGGGGTCCACCGGGGAGCTGTTTTTT
v_gene: TRBV5-1
len: 16
abundance: few
d_gene: TRBD2
j_gene: TRBJ2-2

CDR3aa: CASSLQASTDTQYF
CDR3nt: TGCGCCAGCAGCTTGCAGGCTAGCACAGATACGCAGTATTTT
v_gene: TRBV5-1
len: 14
abundance: many
d_gene: -
j_gene: TRBJ2-3

CDR3aa: CASSFITGGNTEAFF
CDR3nt: TGTGCCAGCAGTTTTATAACAGGGGGAAACACTGAAGCTTTCTTT
v_gene: TRBV12-3/TRBV12-4
len: 15
abundance: -
d_gene: TRBD1
j_gene: TRBJ1-1

CDR3aa: CASSGGSSYNSPLHF
CDR3nt: TGTGCCAGCAGTGGTGGGAGCTCCTATAATTCACCCCTCCACTTT
v_gene: TRBV2
len: 15
abundance: few
d_gene: -
j_gene: TRBJ1-6

CDR3aa: CSASYGGGADTQYF
CDR3nt: TGCAGTGCTAGTTACGGGGGCGGTGCAGATACGCAGTATTTT
v_gene: TRBV20-1
len: 14
abundance: many
d_gene: -
j_gene: TRBJ2-3

CDR3aa: CAIAGANTDTQYF
CDR3nt: TGTGCTATAGCGGGGGCCAACACAGATACGCAGTATTTT
v_gene: TRBV11-2
len: 13
abundance: -
d_gene: TRBD2
j_gene: TRBJ2-3

CDR3aa: CASSQVIAGAETQYF
CDR3nt: TGTGCCAGCAGCCAAGTCATCGCGGGAGCAGAGACCCAGTACTTC
v_gene: TRBV4-2
len: 15
abundance: -
d_gene: TRBD2
j_gene: TRBJ2-5

CDR3aa: CAIHPVGGLAGKQYF
CDR3nt: TGTGCCATCCACCCGGTAGGAGGACTAGCGGGGAAGCAGTACTTC
v_gene: TRBV6-2/TRBV6-3
len: 15
abundance: -
d_gene: TRBD2
j_gene: TRBJ2-7

CDR3aa: CASSQGPAGGDKNIQYF
CDR3nt: TGCGCCAGCAGCCAAGGGCCCGCAGGGGGAGACAAAAACATTCAGTACTTC
v_gene: TRBV4-1
len: 17
abundance: many
d_gene: TRBD1
j_gene: TRBJ2-4

CDR3aa: CSVGGEAFF
CDR3nt: TGCAGCGTGGGAGGCGAAGCTTTCTTT
v_gene: TRBV29-1
len: 9
abundance: -
d_gene: -
j_gene: TRBJ1-1

CDR3aa: CSALDVGEKLFF
CDR3nt: TGCAGTGCTTTAGATGTCGGTGAAAAACTGTTTTTT
v_gene: TRBV20-1
len: 12
abundance: -
d_gene: -
j_gene: TRBJ1-4

CDR3aa: CASSLGGVRTDTQYF
CDR3nt: TGTGCCAGCAGCCTCGGGGGAGTAAGGACAGATACGCAGTATTTT
v_gene: TRBV5-4
len: 15
abundance: many
d_gene: -
j_gene: TRBJ2-3

CDR3aa: CATSRDVASGPDTQYF
CDR3nt: TGTGCCACCAGCAGAGATGTGGCTAGCGGCCCAGATACGCAGTATTTT
v_gene: TRBV15
len: 16
abundance: many
d_gene: TRBD2
j_gene: TRBJ2-3

CDR3aa: CSADAWSNEQFF
CDR3nt: TGCAGTGCGGACGCCTGGAGCAATGAGCAGTTCTTC
v_gene: TRBV20-1
len: 12
abundance: -
d_gene: -
j_gene: TRBJ2-1

CDR3aa: CASSQQGHEQFF
CDR3nt: TGTGCCAGCAGCCAACAGGGGCATGAGCAGTTCTTC
v_gene: TRBV7-2
len: 12
abundance: few
d_gene: TRBD1
j_gene: TRBJ2-1

CDR3aa: CASSTENYSGNTIYF
CDR3nt: TGTGCCAGCAGTACAGAGAACTACTCTGGAAACACCATATATTTT
v_gene: TRBV6-1
len: 15
abundance: -
d_gene: -
j_gene: TRBJ1-3

CDR3aa: CASSYSSGVSYGYTF
CDR3nt: TGTGCCAGCAGTTACTCGAGTGGGGTTAGCTATGGCTACACCTTC
v_gene: TRBV6-5
len: 15
abundance: -
d_gene: -
j_gene: TRBJ1-2

CDR3aa: CASSPRGQLGYTF
CDR3nt: TGTGCCAGCAGCCCCCGAGGGCAGCTCGGCTACACCTTC
v_gene: TRBV7-2
len: 13
abundance: many
d_gene: -
j_gene: TRBJ1-2

CDR3aa: CASSLNGVSNQPQHF
CDR3nt: TGTGCCAGCAGCTTAAATGGGGTGAGCAATCAGCCCCAGCATTTT
v_gene: TRBV7-8
len: 15
abundance: few
d_gene: -
j_gene: TRBJ1-5

CDR3aa: CASSYFAGARGEQYF
CDR3nt: TGTGCCAGCAGTTACTTCGCCGGGGCCCGGGGGGAGCAGTACTTC
v_gene: TRBV6-2/TRBV6-3
len: 15
abundance: few
d_gene: -
j_gene: TRBJ2-7

CDR3aa: CASSAGLAPYEQYF
CDR3nt: TGTGCCAGCAGTGCGGGACTAGCCCCGTACGAGCAGTACTTC
v_gene: TRBV12-3/TRBV12-4
len: 14
abundance: -
d_gene: TRBD2
j_gene: TRBJ2-7

CDR3aa: CASSTQGTGGSQPQHF
CDR3nt: TGTGCCAGCAGTACTCAGGGGACAGGGGGCAGTCAGCCCCAGCATTTT
v_gene: TRBV6-1
len: 16
abundance: -
d_gene: TRBD1
j_gene: TRBJ1-5

CDR3aa: CSASDGGQGYNEQFF
CDR3nt: TGCAGTGCTAGCGACGGGGGACAGGGCTACAATGAGCAGTTCTTC
v_gene: TRBV20-1
len: 15
abundance: many
d_gene: TRBD1
j_gene: TRBJ2-1

CDR3aa: CAITDSSHYNEQFF
CDR3nt: TGTGCCATCACCGACTCCAGCCATTACAATGAGCAGTTCTTC
v_gene: TRBV10-3
len: 14
abundance: few
d_gene: -
j_gene: TRBJ2-1

CDR3aa: CASSLGLAGGYGRQEQFF
CDR3nt: TGTGCCAGCAGCCTGGGACTAGCGGGGGGGTATGGTCGCCAAGAGCAGTTCTTC
v_gene: TRBV7-6
len: 18
abundance: many
d_gene: TRBD2
j_gene: TRBJ2-1

CDR3aa: CASSFGTGLNIQYF
CDR3nt: TGCGCCAGCAGCTTCGGGACAGGGTTAAACATTCAGTACTTC
v_gene: TRBV5-1
len: 14
abundance: few
d_gene: TRBD1
j_gene: TRBJ2-4

CDR3aa: CTSSPRTSGDNEQFF
CDR3nt: TGCACCAGCAGTCCAAGGACTAGCGGCGACAATGAGCAGTTCTTC
v_gene: TRBV27
len: 15
abundance: few
d_gene: TRBD2
j_gene: TRBJ2-1